This T cell receptor (beta chain) was captured in a study of cytomegalovirus exposure and HLA in healthy donors. V shed 8 bases and J 0 bases; nucleotides not matched to a gene: 6. The CDR3 has 14 residues. Germline values: CDR1 MNHNS, CDR2 SASEGT. With respect to this clone: Its specificity is unknown.

Study-wide points: The CMV antigen specificity of three CMV-associated chains was confirmed through in vitro analysis. It was reported that TCR beta sequences correctly inferred the HLA-A and HLA-B alleles for most subjects.

With 60 Vbeta and 13 Jbeta primers, the PCR was carried out. Using immunoSEQ multiplex PCR, the repertoire was profiled, and TCRdb retains in-frame clones only, with some absent. The sample comprises about 170,000 clones, approximately 81% of which are singletons, and around 2.5% rests with the top ten. Sequenced sample: PBMCs. This receptor was taken from a man aged 25-40 years in good health and CMV-seropositive. The chain links TRBV6-1 to TRBJ2-7, with 8 positions matching TRBD2. CDR3 amino acids: CASSRGGSSYEQYF. CDR3 nucleotide sequence: TGTGCCAGCTCCCGGGGGGGGTCCTCCTACGAGCAGTACTTC.